This T cell receptor beta chain stems from a study of blood T cells in healthy people across ages. A note on this clonotype: Its antigen is still unknown.

Points from the study as a whole: TCR beta diversity, measured per million T cells, fell in a roughly linear way with age.

The J segment lost 0 bases and the V segment lost 5 bases, leaving 0 bases of the junction unmatched. Germline V CDR1 and CDR2: ENHRY, SYGVKD. CDR3 length: 14 residues. Using a J-beta primer mix together with a sample-barcoded 5' primer, a second PCR was run for roughly 7 to 12 cycles. TCRdb ran MiXCR on the 5' RACE reads and lists one entry per CDR3 protein. The sample has fewer than 1 million distinct CDR3 sequences, more than 40% seen once. The chain combines TRBV10-3 with TRBJ1-4, with TRBD1 matching over 7 bases. This TCR derives from a man aged 60-69 years in good health. Source material: blood. The CDR3 loop reads CAISQGATNEKLFF. CDR3 DNA: TGTGCCATCAGTCAGGGGGCAACTAATGAAAAACTGTTTTTT.